This T cell receptor (beta chain) was sequenced in a study of cytomegalovirus exposure and HLA in healthy donors. Libraries were prepared by immunoSEQ multiplex PCR; TCRdb keeps only in-frame clonotypes and omits some of them. The table shows 110,000 or so clones, with approximately 90% occurring only once. The sequenced sample consisted of PBMCs. This sequence originates from a man younger than 35 in good health and CMV-seropositive.

This chain's CDR3 is CASLFNFRRQFTDSYEQYF. CDR3 bases: TGTGCCAGCCTTTTTAATTTCCGTCGACAGTTCACCGATTCCTACGAGCAGTACTTC. V usage is TRBV21-1 and J usage is TRBJ2-7; TRBD1 reflects the table's D call only, with no check against the DNA. TRBV21-1 is marked as a pseudogene. CDR3 size: 19 residues.